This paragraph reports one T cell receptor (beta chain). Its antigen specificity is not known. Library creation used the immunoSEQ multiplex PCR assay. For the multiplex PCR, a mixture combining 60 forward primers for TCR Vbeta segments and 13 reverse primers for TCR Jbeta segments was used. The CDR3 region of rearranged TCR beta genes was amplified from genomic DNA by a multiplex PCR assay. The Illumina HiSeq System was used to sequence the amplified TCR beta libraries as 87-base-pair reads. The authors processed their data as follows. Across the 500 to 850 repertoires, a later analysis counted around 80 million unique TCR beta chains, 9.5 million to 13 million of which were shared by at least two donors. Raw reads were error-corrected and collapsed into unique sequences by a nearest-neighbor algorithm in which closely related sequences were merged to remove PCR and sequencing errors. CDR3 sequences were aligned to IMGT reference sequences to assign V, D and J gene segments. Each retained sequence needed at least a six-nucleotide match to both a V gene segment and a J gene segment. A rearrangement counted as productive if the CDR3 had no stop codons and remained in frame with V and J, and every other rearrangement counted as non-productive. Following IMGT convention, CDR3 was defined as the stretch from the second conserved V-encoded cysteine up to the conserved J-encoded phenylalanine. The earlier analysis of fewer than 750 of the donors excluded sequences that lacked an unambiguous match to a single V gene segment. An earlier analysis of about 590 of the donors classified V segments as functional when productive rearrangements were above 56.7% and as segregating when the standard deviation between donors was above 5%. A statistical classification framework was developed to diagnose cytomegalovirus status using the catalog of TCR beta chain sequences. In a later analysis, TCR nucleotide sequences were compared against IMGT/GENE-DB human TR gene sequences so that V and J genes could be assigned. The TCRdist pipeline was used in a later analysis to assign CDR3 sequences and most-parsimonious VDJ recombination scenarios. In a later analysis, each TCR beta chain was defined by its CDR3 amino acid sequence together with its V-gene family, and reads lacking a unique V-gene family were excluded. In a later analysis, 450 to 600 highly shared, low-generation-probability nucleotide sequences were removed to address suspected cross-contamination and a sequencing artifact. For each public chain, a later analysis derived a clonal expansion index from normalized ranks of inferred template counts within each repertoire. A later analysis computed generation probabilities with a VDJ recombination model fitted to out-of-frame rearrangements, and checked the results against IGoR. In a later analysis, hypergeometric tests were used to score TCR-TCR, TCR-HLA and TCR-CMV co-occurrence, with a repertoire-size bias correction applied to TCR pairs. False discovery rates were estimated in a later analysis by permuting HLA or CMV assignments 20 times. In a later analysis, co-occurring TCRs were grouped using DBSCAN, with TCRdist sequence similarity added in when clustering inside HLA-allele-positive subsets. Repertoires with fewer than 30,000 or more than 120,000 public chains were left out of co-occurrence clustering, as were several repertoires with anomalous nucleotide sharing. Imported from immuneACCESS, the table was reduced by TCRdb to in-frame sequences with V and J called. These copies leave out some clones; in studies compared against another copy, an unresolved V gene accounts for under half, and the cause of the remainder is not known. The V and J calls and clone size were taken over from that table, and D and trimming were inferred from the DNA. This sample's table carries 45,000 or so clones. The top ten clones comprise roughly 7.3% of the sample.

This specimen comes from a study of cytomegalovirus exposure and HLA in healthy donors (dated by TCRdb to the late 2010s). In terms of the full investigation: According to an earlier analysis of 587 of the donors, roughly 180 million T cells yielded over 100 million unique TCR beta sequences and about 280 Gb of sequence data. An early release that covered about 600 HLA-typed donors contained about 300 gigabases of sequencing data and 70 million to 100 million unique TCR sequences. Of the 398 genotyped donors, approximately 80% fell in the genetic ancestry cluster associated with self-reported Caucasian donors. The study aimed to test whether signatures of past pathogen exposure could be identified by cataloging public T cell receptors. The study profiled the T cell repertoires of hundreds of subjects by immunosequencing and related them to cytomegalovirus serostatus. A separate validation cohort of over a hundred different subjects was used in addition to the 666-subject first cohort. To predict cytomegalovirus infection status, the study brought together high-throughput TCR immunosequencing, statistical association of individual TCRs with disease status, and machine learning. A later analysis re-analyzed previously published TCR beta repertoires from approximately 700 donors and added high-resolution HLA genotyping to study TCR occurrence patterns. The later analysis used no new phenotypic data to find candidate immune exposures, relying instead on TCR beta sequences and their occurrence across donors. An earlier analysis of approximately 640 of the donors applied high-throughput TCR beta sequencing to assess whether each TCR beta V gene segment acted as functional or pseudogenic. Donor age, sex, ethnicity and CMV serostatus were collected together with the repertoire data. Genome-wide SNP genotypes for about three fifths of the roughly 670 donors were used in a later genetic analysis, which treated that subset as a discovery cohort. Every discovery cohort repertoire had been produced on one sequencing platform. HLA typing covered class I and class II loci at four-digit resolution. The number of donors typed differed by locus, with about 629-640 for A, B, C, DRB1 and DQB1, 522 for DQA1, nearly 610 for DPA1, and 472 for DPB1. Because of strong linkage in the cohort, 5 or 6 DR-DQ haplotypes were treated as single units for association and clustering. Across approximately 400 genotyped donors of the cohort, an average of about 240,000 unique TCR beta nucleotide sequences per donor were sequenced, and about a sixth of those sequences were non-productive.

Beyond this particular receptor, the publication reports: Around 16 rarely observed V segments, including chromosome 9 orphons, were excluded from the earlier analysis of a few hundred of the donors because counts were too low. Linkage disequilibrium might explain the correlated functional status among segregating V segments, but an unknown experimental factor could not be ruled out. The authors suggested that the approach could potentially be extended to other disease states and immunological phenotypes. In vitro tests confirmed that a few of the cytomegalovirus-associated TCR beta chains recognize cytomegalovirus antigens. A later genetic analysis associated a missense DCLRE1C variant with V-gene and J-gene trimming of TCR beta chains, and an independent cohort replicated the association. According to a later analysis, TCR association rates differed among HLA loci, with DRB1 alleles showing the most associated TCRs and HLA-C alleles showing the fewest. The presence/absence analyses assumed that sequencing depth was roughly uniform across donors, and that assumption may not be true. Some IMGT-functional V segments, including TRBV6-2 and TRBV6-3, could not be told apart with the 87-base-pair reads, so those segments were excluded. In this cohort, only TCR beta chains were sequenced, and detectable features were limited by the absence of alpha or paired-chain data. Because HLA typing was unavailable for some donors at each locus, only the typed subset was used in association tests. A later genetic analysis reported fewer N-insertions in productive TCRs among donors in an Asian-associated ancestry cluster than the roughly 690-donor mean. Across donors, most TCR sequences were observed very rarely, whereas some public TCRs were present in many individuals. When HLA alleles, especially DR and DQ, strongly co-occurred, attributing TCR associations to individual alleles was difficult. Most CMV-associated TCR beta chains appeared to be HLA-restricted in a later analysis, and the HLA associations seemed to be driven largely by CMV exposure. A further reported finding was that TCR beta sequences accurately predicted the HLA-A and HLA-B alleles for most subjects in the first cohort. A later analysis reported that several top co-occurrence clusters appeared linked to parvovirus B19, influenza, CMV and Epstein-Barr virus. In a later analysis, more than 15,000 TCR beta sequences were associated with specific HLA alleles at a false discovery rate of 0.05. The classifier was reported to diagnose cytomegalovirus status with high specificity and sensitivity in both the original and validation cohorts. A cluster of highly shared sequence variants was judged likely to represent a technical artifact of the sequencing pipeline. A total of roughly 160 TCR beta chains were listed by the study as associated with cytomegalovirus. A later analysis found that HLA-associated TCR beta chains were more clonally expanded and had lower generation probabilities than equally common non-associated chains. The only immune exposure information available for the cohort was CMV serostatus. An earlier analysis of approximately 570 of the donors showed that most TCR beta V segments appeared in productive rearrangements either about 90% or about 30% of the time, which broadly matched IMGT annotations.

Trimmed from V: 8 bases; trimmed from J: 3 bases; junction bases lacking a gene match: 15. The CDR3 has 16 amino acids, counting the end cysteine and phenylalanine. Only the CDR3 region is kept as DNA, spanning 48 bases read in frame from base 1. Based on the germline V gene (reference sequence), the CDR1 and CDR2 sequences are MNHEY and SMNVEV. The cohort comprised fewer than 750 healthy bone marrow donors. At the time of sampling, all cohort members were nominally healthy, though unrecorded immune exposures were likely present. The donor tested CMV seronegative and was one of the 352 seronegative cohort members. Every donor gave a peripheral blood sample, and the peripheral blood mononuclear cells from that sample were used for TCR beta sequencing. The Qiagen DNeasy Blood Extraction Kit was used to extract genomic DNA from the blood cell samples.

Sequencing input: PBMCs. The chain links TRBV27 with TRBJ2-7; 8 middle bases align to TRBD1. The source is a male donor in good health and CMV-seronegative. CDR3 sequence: CASGTRRGQVIYEQYF. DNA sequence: TGTGCCAGCGGGACCCGACGGGGACAGGTGATCTACGAGCAGTACTTC.